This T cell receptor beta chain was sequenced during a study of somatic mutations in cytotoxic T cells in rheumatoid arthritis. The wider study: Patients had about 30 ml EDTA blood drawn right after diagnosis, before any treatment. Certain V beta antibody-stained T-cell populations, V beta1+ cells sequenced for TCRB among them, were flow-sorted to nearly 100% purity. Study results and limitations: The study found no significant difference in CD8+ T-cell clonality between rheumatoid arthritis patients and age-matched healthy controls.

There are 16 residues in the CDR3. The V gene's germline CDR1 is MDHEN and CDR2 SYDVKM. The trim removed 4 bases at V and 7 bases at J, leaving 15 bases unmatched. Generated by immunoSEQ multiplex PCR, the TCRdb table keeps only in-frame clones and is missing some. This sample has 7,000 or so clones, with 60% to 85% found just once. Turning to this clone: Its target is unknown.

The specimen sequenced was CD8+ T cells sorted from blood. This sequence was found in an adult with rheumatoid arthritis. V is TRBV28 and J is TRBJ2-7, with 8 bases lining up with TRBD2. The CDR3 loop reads CASSSMTVRRGGEQYF. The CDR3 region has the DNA TGTGCCAGCAGTTCCATGACAGTCCGCCGGGGGGGTGAGCAGTACTTC.